The rows below give T cell receptor beta chains drawn from one sample of a study of blood T cell repertoires in COVID-19. Libraries were prepared by immunoSEQ multiplex PCR; TCRdb keeps only in-frame clonotypes and omits some of them. This table has under 300,000 clones, over 80% appearing once. The sequenced material came from peripheral blood. All receptors derive from a woman aged 55-69 years with active or convalescent COVID-19. CDR3s include the opening cysteine and the closing phenylalanine or tryptophan. Fields, in order: D gene, V gene, J gene, clone size, CDR3 length, CDR3 DNA, CDR3 protein. D genes are given only for firm matches. Not all rows give a size; the values are once, few, many and, for expanded clones, a class.

TRBD2	TRBV28	TRBJ2-3	NA	14	TGTGCCAGTACCGGGACTAAAAGCACAGATACGCAGTATTTT	CASTGTKSTDTQYF
TRBD2	TRBV5-1	TRBJ2-7	NA	16	TGCGCCAGCAGCCAAACGACTAGCAGCTATCTGAGGGAGCAGTACTTC	CASSQTTSSYLREQYF
TRBD1	TRBV5-6	TRBJ1-5	NA	15	TGTGCCAGCAGCTCCATGGACAGGTTCGATCAGCCCCAGCATTTT	CASSSMDRFDQPQHF
TRBD1	TRBV2	TRBJ2-1	NA	15	TGTGCCAGCAGAGGGGACAGGGGGCTCTACAATGAGCAGTTCTTC	CASRGDRGLYNEQFF
TRBD2	TRBV11-3	TRBJ2-2	NA	17	TGTGCCAGCAGCCCTAACCGACTAGCGGGGAACACCGGGGAGCTGTTTTTT	CASSPNRLAGNTGELFF
NA	TRBV21-1	TRBJ2-1	NA	15	TGTGCCAGCAGCAAAGAAGGGGACAGGGGAAATGAGCAGTTCTTC	CASSKEGDRGNEQFF
TRBD2	TRBV5-1	TRBJ2-3	NA	17	TGCGCCAGCAGCTTACTCCGACTAGCCCATAGGGACGATACGCAGTATTTT	CASSLLRLAHRDDTQYF
NA	TRBV29-1	TRBJ1-2	NA	13	TGCAGCGTTGAAGGAGGAGGGGTCGGTGGCTACACCTTC	CSVEGGGVGGYTF
NA	TRBV2	TRBJ2-2	NA	17	TGTGCCAGCAGTGAAGCTCAAACGGGAGTCGGCCCCGGGGAGCTGTTTTTT	CASSEAQTGVGPGELFF
TRBD2	TRBV4-1	TRBJ2-1	NA	17	TGCGCCAGCAGCCAAGATAACGAGCGGGGGGTCTACAATGAGCAGTTCTTC	CASSQDNERGVYNEQFF
NA	TRBV15	TRBJ1-5	NA	13	TGTGCCACCAGCAGAGGTAGATACCAGCCCCAGCATTTT	CATSRGRYQPQHF
TRBD2	TRBV27	TRBJ2-3	NA	15	TGTGCCAGCAGAGAGACTAGCGGGGGGCCGGGTACGCAGTATTTT	CASRETSGGPGTQYF
TRBD1	TRBV27	TRBJ2-5	NA	14	TGTGCCAGCAGTTGGGACAGGGAGCAAGAGACCCAGTACTTC	CASSWDREQETQYF
TRBD1	TRBV7-9	TRBJ1-1	NA	13	TGTGCCAGCAGCGCCCTACCGGGACAGGAAGCTTTCTTT	CASSALPGQEAFF
NA	TRBV14	TRBJ2-7	NA	13	TGTGCCAGCAGCCAAGGGGCCGCCTACGAGCAGTACTTC	CASSQGAAYEQYF
TRBD1	TRBV5-1	TRBJ2-7	NA	16	TGCGCCAGCAGCTTGACCATAACACAGGGGGCTAACGAGCAGTACTTC	CASSLTITQGANEQYF
NA	TRBV19	TRBJ2-5	NA	15	TGTGCCAGTAGCGCCGGGTGGGGGGGCCAGGAGACCCAGTACTTC	CASSAGWGGQETQYF
NA	TRBV2	TRBJ1-1	NA	12	TGTGCCAGCGGGCACCTGAACACTGAAGCTTTCTTT	CASGHLNTEAFF
NA	TRBV10-2	TRBJ2-6	once	14	TGCGCCAGCAGTGACGGTTCTGGGGCCAACGTCCTGACTTTC	CASSDGSGANVLTF
NA	TRBV10-3	TRBJ1-1	once	14	TGTGCCATCAGTGAGCCGGGACTTTCTCCGGGAGCTTTCTTT	CAISEPGLSPGAFF
NA	TRBV4-1	TRBJ2-7	NA	14	TGCGCCAGCAGCCAAGCGACACGCGCCTACGAGCAGTACTTC	CASSQATRAYEQYF
NA	TRBV5-1	TRBJ2-5	NA	16	TGCGCCAGCAGCTTGGGGGGCCGACAGTACCAAGAGACCCAGTACTTC	CASSLGGRQYQETQYF